These 26 T cell receptor beta chains share one sample of origin, sequenced in a study of response to subunit inactivated influenza vaccine. TCRdb called the RT-PCR reads again in MiXCR, with one record for every CDR3 protein. The sample lists 400,000 to 650,000 distinct CDR3 sequences; around 7.9% were seen once. The sequencing here drew on PBMCs from blood, taken around 25 months after vaccination. The receptors come from a man between 45 and 75 years old who received an inactivated influenza vaccine.

The sample holds many counts of this clonotype. V gene TRBV6-2 or TRBV6-3 combines with J gene TRBJ2-2; a weak D match, TRBD1 (5 bases). With 8 bases removed from V and 6 bases from J, the gap between germline ends came to 10 bases. The CDR3 is 12 amino acids. The germline CDR1 and CDR2 sequences are MNHEY and SVGEGT. The CDR3 reads CASARVAGELFF. CDR3 nucleotides: TGTGCCAGCGCCAGGGTCGCCGGGGAGCTGTTTTTT.

There are many counts of this clonotype. The V gene is TRBV4-1, the J gene TRBJ1-2; D uncertain. The CDR3 has 11 amino acids. Germline CDR1 reads MGHRA; CDR2 reads YSYEKL. V was pared by 0 bases and J by 8 bases, with 4 bases between. CDR3 nucleotide sequence: TGCGCCAGCAGCCAAGATTACGGCTACACCTTC. Residues: CASSQDYGYTF.

V usage is TRBV28 and J usage is TRBJ2-3; possibly TRBD2 for D (5 bases). Trimming cost V 10 bases and J 4 bases, with 15 bases left between them. This CDR3 contains 13 residues. Germline V CDR1 and CDR2: MDHEN, SYDVKM. The CDR3 loop reads CATKVTRADTQYF. The CDR3 coding sequence is TGTGCCACCAAGGTCACTAGGGCAGATACGCAGTATTTT. The full variable domain, with the rest looked up from reference TRBV28 and TRBJ2-3, is DVKVTQSSRYLVKRTGEKVFLECVQDMDHENMFWYRQDPGLGLRLIYFSYDVKMKEKGDIPEGYSVSREKKERFSLILESASTNQTSMYLCATKVTRADTQYFGPGTRLTVL.

This clonotype showed up just a few times. The rearrangement joins TRBV24-1 to TRBJ2-1, with D possibly being TRBD1 (6 bases). V lost 3 bases, J lost 4 bases, and 9 bases lay in between. The CDR3 has 14 residues. Germline-derived CDR1 and CDR2 are KGHDR and SFDVKD. The CDR3 reads CATSDPDRYNEQFF. For the CDR3, the DNA is TGTGCCACCAGTGATCCCGACAGGTACAATGAGCAGTTCTTC.

The chain combines TRBV24-1 with TRBJ2-1; unclear D gene. The ends were cut back, 3 bases at V and 5 bases at J, with 10 bases in the middle. In germline, CDR1 is KGHDR, CDR2 SFDVKD. This CDR3 is built from 14 residues. In DNA, the CDR3 is TGTGCCACCAGTGATCCCAGGCCCAACAATGAGCAGTTCTTC. Its translation is CATSDPRPNNEQFF.

This clonotype has more than one count but fewer than ten. The chain combines TRBV20-1 with TRBJ2-1, with TRBD2 identical over 9 bases. The CDR3 runs 17 residues. Germline CDR1 is DFQATT and CDR2 is SNEGSKA (reference sequence). After removal of 6 bases from V and 9 bases from J, the junction contained 21 bases not matched to a gene. In nucleotides, the CDR3 is TGCAGTGCCCTATCCGTCCGATTTCGGACTAGCGACGGTGAGCAGTTCTTC. Protein product: CSALSVRFRTSDGEQFF.

This clonotype was detected only a few times. The rearrangement joins TRBV4-1 to TRBJ1-1, with 9 bases matching TRBD1. Germline loops: CDR1 MGHRA, CDR2 YSYEKL. V dropped 1 base and J dropped 5; count of bases not matched to a gene: 11. The CDR3 covers 17 residues. CDR3: CASSQGTGDTRRTEAFF. The CDR3 DNA reads TGCGCCAGCAGCCAAGGGACAGGGGACACCCGGAGAACTGAAGCTTTCTTT.

This clonotype showed up just a few times. This sequence joins TRBV4-3 and TRBJ1-1; no definite D call. Trimming shortened V by 0 bases and J by 1 base, and 9 bases separated the two germline ends. The CDR3 loop spans 15 amino acids. CDR1 is LGHNA, CDR2 YSLEER, per germline. Here the CDR3 reads CASSQEKGGNTEAFF. Here the CDR3 DNA reads TGCGCCAGCAGCCAAGAGAAGGGCGGGAACACTGAAGCTTTCTTT.

This clonotype was seen at least ten times. V is TRBV7-2 and J is TRBJ2-7; the D call may be TRBD1 or TRBD2 (6 bases each). The CDR3 runs to 15 residues. Germline CDR1 reads SGHTA; CDR2 reads FQGNSA. V was trimmed by 7 bases and J by 2 bases, leaving 18 bases between them. The CDR3 sequence is CASKVGGGRTYEQYF. DNA of the CDR3: TGTGCCAGCAAAGTGGGGGGCGGACGGACCTACGAGCAGTACTTC.

This clonotype has just a few counts. V is TRBV20-1 and J is TRBJ2-3; D unclear. Germline V lookup: CDR1 DFQATT, CDR2 SNEGSKA (reference sequence). Trimming removed 1 base at V and 0 bases at J, with 14 bases between. The CDR3 runs 16 residues. The chain's CDR3 is CSARGSWVSSTDTQYF. In nucleotides, the CDR3 is TGCAGTGCTAGAGGTTCCTGGGTATCTAGCACAGATACGCAGTATTTT.

The rearrangement joins TRBV6-2 or TRBV6-3 to TRBJ2-1; 10 bases match TRBD2. The CDR3 contains 19 residues. Germline CDR1 and CDR2: MNHEY and SVGEGT. The ends lost 0 bases at V and 5 bases at J; junction bases unmatched: 13. CDR3 coding DNA: TGTGCCAGCAGTTACTCGACGAGACTAGCGGGCGTAGATAACAATGAGCAGTTCTTC. Protein product: CASSYSTRLAGVDNNEQFF.

This clonotype was recorded a few times. This chain connects TRBV6-5 to TRBJ2-6, with 7 positions matching TRBD1. The CDR3 length is 18 residues. Looked up from germline, CDR1 is MNHEY and CDR2 is SVGAGI. V dropped 2 bases and J dropped 0; count of bases not matched to a gene: 7. The CDR3 reads CASSYETGLSSGANVLTF. Written as DNA, the CDR3 is TGTGCCAGCAGTTACGAGACAGGGCTGAGCTCTGGGGCCAACGTCCTGACTTTC.

The CDR3 loop reads CSARVRGGRVINEQFF. For the CDR3, the DNA is TGCAGTGCTAGAGTTCGGGGCGGCAGGGTGATCAATGAGCAGTTCTTC. The V and J genes are TRBV20-1 and TRBJ2-1, with D perhaps given as TRBD1 or TRBD2 (5 bases each). Looked up from germline, CDR1 is DFQATT and CDR2 is SNEGSKA (reference sequence). Deletions cut 1 base from V and 6 bases from J, with 19 bases between. CDR3 length: 16 residues.

In DNA, the CDR3 is TGTGCCGGGGGACATCGGTCGTATGGCTACACCTTC. Translating it yields CAGGHRSYGYTF. The rearrangement links TRBV28 to TRBJ1-2; tentatively, D is TRBD1 (6 bases). Trimming took 11 bases from V and 5 from J, leaving 15 bases between them. This CDR3 comprises 12 residues. Germline V gene lookup returns CDR1 MDHEN and CDR2 SYDVKM.

The chain combines TRBV2 with TRBJ2-1; D unresolved. This CDR3 has 12 amino acids. Germline CDR1 reads SNHLY; CDR2 reads FYNNEI. The ends were cut back, 8 bases at V and 10 bases at J, with 15 bases in the middle. CDR3 DNA: TGTGCCAGCTCTGCCTTGAGTGACGAGCAGTTCTTC. Its translation is CASSALSDEQFF.

This clonotype was observed a few times. The chain combines TRBV12-3 or TRBV12-4 with TRBJ1-1; unclear D gene. With 4 bases removed from V and 0 bases from J, the gap between germline ends came to 9 bases. The CDR3 sequence is 14 residues long. The CDR3 DNA follows: TGTGCCAGCAGTTCCGCACTCCTGAACACTGAAGCTTTCTTT. Encoded protein: CASSSALLNTEAFF.

This clonotype was seen many times. V and J are TRBV4-1 and TRBJ2-4; the D is unclear. The germline CDR1 and CDR2 sequences are MGHRA and YSYEKL. V was shortened by 3 bases and J by 1 base, with 7 bases between the two germline ends. The CDR3 is 14 residues long. The DNA of the CDR3 is TGCGCCAGCAGCCACAGTGGGGCCAAAAACATTCAGTACTTC. Its protein product is CASSHSGAKNIQYF.

This sequence joins TRBV7-9 and TRBJ2-7; D uncertain. The germline CDR1 and CDR2 sequences are SEHNR and FQNEAQ (reference sequence). V was shortened by 7 bases and J by 2 bases, with 9 bases between the two germline ends. The CDR3 has 12 amino acids. The CDR3 DNA reads TGTGCCAGCAACTTGAAAGCCTACGAGCAGTACTTC. Protein: CASNLKAYEQYF.

The chain employs TRBV7-3 and TRBJ2-1, with D unresolved. CDR1 SGHTA and CDR2 FQGTGA come from the germline V gene. The CDR3 sequence is 13 residues long. V lost 3 bases and J 5 bases, leaving 8 bases between the germline ends. CDR3 DNA sequence: TGTGCCAGCAGCTTGACCTACAACAATGAGCAGTTCTTC. Encoded protein: CASSLTYNNEQFF.

This clonotype was observed at least ten times. The genes are TRBV6-6 and TRBJ1-1; 8 bases are shared with TRBD1. V trimming: 5 bases; J trimming: 3 bases; junction bases outside the gene matches: 2. The CDR3 runs 13 residues. From germline, CDR1 is MNHNY and CDR2 SVGAGI (reference sequence). Here the CDR3 reads CASSADRDTEAFF. CDR3 DNA sequence: TGTGCCAGCAGTGCGGACAGGGACACTGAAGCTTTCTTT.

This clonotype was seen a few times. V gene TRBV6-2 or TRBV6-3 combines with J gene TRBJ1-6; no firm D call. Germline CDR1 MNHEY, CDR2 SVGEGT. The CDR3 is 15 residues long. V was shortened by 6 bases and J by 9 bases, with 18 bases between the two germline ends. CDR3 protein: CASSPRLRVSSPLHF. The CDR3 DNA reads TGTGCCAGCAGCCCCCGTTTGAGGGTGAGTTCACCCCTCCACTTT.

This clonotype was seen a few times. The chain employs TRBV7-9 and TRBJ2-5; 8 positions agree with TRBD1. With V trimmed by 2 bases and J by 1 base, 6 bases remained unmatched. The germline CDR1 and CDR2 sequences are SEHNR and FQNEAQ (reference sequence). CDR3 size: 16 residues. CDR3 in DNA: TGTGCCAGCAGCTTAACTACCGGGACAGGCCAAGAGACCCAGTACTTC. Translating gives CASSLTTGTGQETQYF.

The table lists this clonotype with many counts. This rearrangement joins TRBV7-8 to TRBJ2-2, with D tentatively TRBD2 (5 bases). The CDR3 is made up of 15 amino acids. Trimming left V 1 base short and J 4 bases short, with 10 bases between. Germline V CDR1 and CDR2: SGHVS, FQNEAQ. The CDR3 DNA sequence: TGTGCCAGCAGCTTAGTACTAGGTTCCACCGGGGAGCTGTTTTTT. It specifies CASSLVLGSTGELFF. Drawing the rest from reference TRBV7-8 and TRBJ2-2, the complete variable domain is GAGVSQSPRYKVAKRGQDVALRCDPISGHVSLFWYQQALGQGPEFLTYFQNEAQLDKSGLPSDRFFAERPEGSVSTLKIQRTQQEDSAVYLCASSLVLGSTGELFFGEGSRLTVL.

This sequence joins TRBV4-3 and TRBJ1-1, with D perhaps matching TRBD1 (5 bases). CDR3 length: 14 amino acids. Trimming cost V 8 bases and J 0 bases, with 13 bases left between them. The germline CDR1 and CDR2 sequences are LGHNA and YSLEER. The CDR3 bases are TGCGCCAGCGGCCCCGGGACGGTGAACACTGAAGCTTTCTTT. This encodes CASGPGTVNTEAFF.

This clonotype has at least ten counts. The V and J genes are TRBV12-3 or TRBV12-4 and TRBJ2-3; 12 bases align to TRBD2. The ends lost 4 bases at V and 5 bases at J; junction bases unmatched: 19. This CDR3 comprises 20 residues. CDR3 DNA: TGTGCCAGCAGTTCGTTGACAGGGACCCTAGCGGGAGGGCCGAGAGATACGCAGTATTTT. Encoded protein: CASSSLTGTLAGGPRDTQYF.

The gene calls are TRBV12-3 or TRBV12-4 and TRBJ2-6; the D gene is possibly TRBD1 (5 bases). Trimming left V 0 bases short and J 0 bases short, with 18 bases between. The CDR3 has 20 residues. The DNA of the CDR3 is TGTGCCAGCAGTTTAGCCCTCGTATGGGGCCGAAACTCTGGGGCCAACGTCCTGACTTTC. It is translated as CASSLALVWGRNSGANVLTF.